This TCR beta chain derives from a study of T cells of healthy individuals (dated by TCRdb to between 2017 and 2018). Comment on this clonotype: Which antigen it targets is not known. The input lacks base qualities; no much larger clone sits a single base away.

The junction shows trimming of 3 bases on V and 3 bases on J, plus 12 bases between the germline ends. The CDR3, cysteine through phenylalanine, is 14 amino acids long. Only the CDR3 region is kept as DNA, spanning 42 bases read in frame from base 1. CDR1 and CDR2 are read off the germline V gene as SGHVS and FNYEAQ. Library construction relied on 5' RACE. Sequencing instrument: Illumina MiSeq. Clones were called with MiXCR by TCRdb after fastp trimmed the public reads at Q25, and only in-frame beta chains were retained. Rows are combined by CDR3 protein, so each entry shows the most common genes and DNA. This sample gives about 60,000 distinct CDR3 sequences in total; 15% to 20% of them show up just once. About 4.3% of the sample comes from the top ten.

The chain uses TRBV7-6 and TRBJ2-7; the best D guess is TRBD1, with 6 bases matching. The sequence was collected from a human donor in good health. The CDR3 here reads CASSFAGAHYEQYF. The nucleotide sequence is TGTGCCAGCAGCTTTGCAGGGGCCCACTACGAGCAGTACTTC.